These T cell receptor beta chains were read from a single sample in a study of shared clonotypes between healthy human individuals. Data came from immunoSEQ multiplex PCR; TCRdb stores just in-frame clones and leaves some out. This table holds some 2,100,000 clones, around 93% found once. The specimen sequenced was naive CD8+ T cells from PBMCs. The receptors were gathered from a man younger than 30 in good health. Some clones in this sample may be carry-over from other donors' samples. The CDR3 runs from the conserved cysteine through the conserved F or W. Each record gives: D gene, J gene, V gene, clone size, CDR3 length, CDR3 DNA, CDR3 protein. The D gene is left open where the match is weak. Clone size is stated in some rows and not others, as once, few, many or a class when expanded.

TRBD1,TRBJ1-2,TRBV28,once,13,TGTGCCAGCATGGCAGGGGGCAGCTATGGCTACACCTTC,CASMAGGSYGYTF
TRBD2,TRBJ2-3,TRBV2,NA,18,TGTGCCAGCAGTGAAGGGACTAGCGGGAGGGCCAGCACAGATACGCAGTATTTT,CASSEGTSGRASTDTQYF
TRBD1,TRBJ2-7,TRBV7-9,NA,15,TGTGCCAGCAGCTTAGTGGACAGGGGTTCCTACGAGCAGTACTTC,CASSLVDRGSYEQYF
NA,TRBJ2-2,TRBV4-3,NA,17,TGCGCCAGCAGCCAAGCTAGGGTCGATGTGCTGGGCGGGGAGCTGTTTTTT,CASSQARVDVLGGELFF
NA,TRBJ2-7,TRBV10-2,NA,11,TGCGCCAGCAGCAACTCCTACGAGCAGTACTTC,CASSNSYEQYF
TRBD1,TRBJ1-1,TRBV6-5,once,14,TGTGCCAGCAGCCGGGACAGTCAGAAGGCTGAAGCTTTCTTT,CASSRDSQKAEAFF
NA,TRBJ1-2,TRBV28,NA,15,TGTGCCAGCAGTTTACTGAGAGCTACTAACTATGGCTACACCTTC,CASSLLRATNYGYTF
TRBD1,TRBJ1-1,TRBV7-6,NA,15,TGTGCCAGCAGCTTAGCTACAGGGGGATCCACTGAAGCTTTCTTT,CASSLATGGSTEAFF
NA,TRBJ2-7,TRBV19,NA,16,TGTGCCAGTAGTTCCCCTTGGACTGCCGACACTACGTCGTTGTACTTC,CASSSPWTADTTSLYF
NA,TRBJ2-7,TRBV27,NA,14,TGTGCCAGCAGTTTACGTCAATTTAATTACGAGCAGTACTTC,CASSLRQFNYEQYF
TRBD1,TRBJ2-7,TRBV10-3,NA,14,TGTGCCATCAGTGAAAGGGGACAGGATTACGAGCAGTACTTC,CAISERGQDYEQYF
NA,TRBJ1-5,TRBV6-4,NA,15,TGTGCCACCACGTTACAGGGACATAGCAATCAGCCCCAGCATTTT,CATTLQGHSNQPQHF
NA,TRBJ2-2,TRBV28,NA,15,TGTGCCAGCAGTTCTGGTACCTCGAACACCGGGGAGCTGTTTTTT,CASSSGTSNTGELFF
TRBD1,TRBJ1-4,TRBV27,NA,13,TGTGCCAGGTACCGGGACAGGGGGGAAAAACTGTTTTTT,CARYRDRGEKLFF
TRBD1,TRBJ1-1,TRBV11-2,few,13,TGTGCCAGCAGAACTACAGGGGGCGAGGGAGCTTTCTTT,CASRTTGGEGAFF
NA,TRBJ1-1,TRBV30,NA,15,TGTGCCTGGAGTGTAGATGGCCCCATGAACACTGAAGCTTTCTTT,CAWSVDGPMNTEAFF
NA,TRBJ2-7,TRBV10-3,NA,13,TGTGCCATCAGACGGGACAACTCCTACGAGCAGTACTTC,CAIRRDNSYEQYF
NA,TRBJ2-3,TRBV28,NA,16,TGTGCCAGCAGTTTTTGGGGACAAGCTAGCACAGATACGCAGTATTTT,CASSFWGQASTDTQYF
NA,TRBJ2-7,TRBV6-5,NA,14,TGTGCCAGCAGTTACTCGACAGGTAACTACGAGCAGTACTTC,CASSYSTGNYEQYF
TRBD1,TRBJ2-7,TRBV27,NA,17,TGTGCCAGCAGTTTATCTAGAGGGACAGGCCTATCCTACGAGCAGTACTTC,CASSLSRGTGLSYEQYF
NA,TRBJ2-3,TRBV9,NA,17,TGTGCCAGCAGCGTAGAAATGGGAGGACAGATCACAGATACGCAGTATTTT,CASSVEMGGQITDTQYF
NA,TRBJ2-7,TRBV7-3,NA,15,TGTGCCAGCAGCCTAGCAGTCGAAGGTACCTACGAGCAGTACTTC,CASSLAVEGTYEQYF
NA,TRBJ2-7,TRBV28,NA,13,TGTGCCAGCAGTTTCGCTCTTTTAGCCGAGCAGTACTTC,CASSFALLAEQYF
NA,TRBJ2-1,TRBV9,NA,15,TGTGCCAGCAGCCAAAACCTGGGGGACTACAATGAGCAGTTCTTC,CASSQNLGDYNEQFF
TRBD1,TRBJ1-1,TRBV4-2,NA,16,TGTGCCAGCAGCCAGATGGACAGGACCATGAACACTGAAGCTTTCTTT,CASSQMDRTMNTEAFF
NA,TRBJ2-7,TRBV6-1,once,18,TGTGCCAGCAGTGCCCCCCCCCAGGGGACACTTTTGTCTCCCGAGCAGTACTTC,CASSAPPQGTLLSPEQYF
TRBD2,TRBJ2-1,TRBV7-6,NA,16,TGTGCCAGCAGCCCTCCGGGACTAGCGGGATTAAATGAGCAGTTCTTC,CASSPPGLAGLNEQFF
NA,TRBJ1-5,TRBV19,NA,14,TGTGCCAGTAATTACAGGACTAGCAATCAGCCCCAGCATTTT,CASNYRTSNQPQHF
TRBD1,TRBJ2-7,TRBV29-1,NA,13,TGCAGCGTTGAAACAACCGGGACAGAGGAGCAGTACTTC,CSVETTGTEEQYF
TRBD1,TRBJ2-5,TRBV19,NA,14,TGTGCCAGTAGTGATGGGACAGACGGAGAGACCCAGTACTTC,CASSDGTDGETQYF
NA,TRBJ1-1,TRBV2,once,13,TGTGCCAGCAAACAGGGAGTAGGCACTGAAGCTTTCTTT,CASKQGVGTEAFF
NA,TRBJ1-1,TRBV6-1,NA,14,TGTGCCAGCAGTGAATGGCGGGGCCCCACTGAAGCTTTCTTT,CASSEWRGPTEAFF
TRBD2,TRBJ2-7,TRBV5-4,NA,18,TGTGCCAGCAGCTTTTTAGGGCTAGCGGGAGGTCGACACTACGAGCAGTACTTC,CASSFLGLAGGRHYEQYF
NA,TRBJ2-5,TRBV7-6,NA,16,TGTGCCAGCAGCCCGCCCGACCGGGCCTTGAAGGGGACCCAGTACTTC,CASSPPDRALKGTQYF
TRBD2,TRBJ2-1,TRBV7-9,few,15,TGTGCCAGCAGCCCGGGACTAGCGGGTACCTTGCAGGGGTTCTTC,CASSPGLAGTLQGFF
NA,TRBJ1-3,TRBV7-9,NA,15,TGTGCCAGCAACCCCCTTGCCCACTCTGGAAACACCATATATTTT,CASNPLAHSGNTIYF
TRBD2,TRBJ2-7,TRBV27,NA,15,TGTGCCAGCAGTTTAGAAGGCGGGAGCTCCTACGAGCAGTACTTC,CASSLEGGSSYEQYF
TRBD1,TRBJ2-5,TRBV18,NA,16,TGTGCCAGCTCACCACCCGGGACAGGGGGCCGGGAGACCCAGTACTTC,CASSPPGTGGRETQYF
NA,TRBJ2-1,TRBV19,NA,16,TGTGCCAGTACCAACCCTGGGGGGACAACCAACAATGAGCAGTTCTTC,CASTNPGGTTNNEQFF